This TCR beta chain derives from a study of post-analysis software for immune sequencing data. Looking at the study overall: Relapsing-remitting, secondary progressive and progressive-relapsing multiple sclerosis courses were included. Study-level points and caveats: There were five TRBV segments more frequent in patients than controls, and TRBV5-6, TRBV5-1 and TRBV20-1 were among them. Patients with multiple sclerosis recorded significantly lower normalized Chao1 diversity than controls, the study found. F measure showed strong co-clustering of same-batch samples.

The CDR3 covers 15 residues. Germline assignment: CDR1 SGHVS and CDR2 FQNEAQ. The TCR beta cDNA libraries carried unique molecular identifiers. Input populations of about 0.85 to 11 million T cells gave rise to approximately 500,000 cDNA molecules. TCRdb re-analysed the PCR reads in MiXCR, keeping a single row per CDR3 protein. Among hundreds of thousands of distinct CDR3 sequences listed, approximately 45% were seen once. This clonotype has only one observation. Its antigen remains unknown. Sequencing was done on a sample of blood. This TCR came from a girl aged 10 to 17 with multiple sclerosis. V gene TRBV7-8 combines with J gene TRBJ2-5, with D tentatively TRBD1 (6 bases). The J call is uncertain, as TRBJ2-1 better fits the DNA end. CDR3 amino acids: CASSLAAGVQETQFF. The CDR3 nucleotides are TGTGCCAGCAGCTTAGCGGCAGGGGTTCAAGAGACCCAGTTCTTC.